This is a list of T cell receptor beta chains from one sample in a study of T cells in Graves' hyperthyroidism and ophthalmopathy. TCRdb independently ran MiXCR on the multiplex PCR reads; one entry per CDR3 protein. The sample yields hundreds of thousands of distinct CDR3 sequences, 12% to 15% seen once. Sequencing input: blood. These receptors were taken from a woman aged 18-30 years with Graves' hyperthyroidism. CDR3s include the opening cysteine and the closing phenylalanine or tryptophan. A D gene is named only where the DNA matches it firmly. Expanded clones get a size class; other rows say once, few or many, or leave the size out.

TRBV5-6	TRBJ2-1	-	-	TGTGCCAGCAGCACCGGGACGTCATACAATGAGCAGTTCTTC	CASSTGTSYNEQFF
TRBV24-1	TRBJ2-3	TRBD2	-	TGTGCCACCAGCTTGACTAGCGGGGGATCAGATACGCAGTATTTT	CATSLTSGGSDTQYF
TRBV2	TRBJ2-7	-	many	TGTGCCAGCAGTGAAAGGGGTACGGTGAGCTCCTACGAGCAGTACTTC	CASSERGTVSSYEQYF
TRBV11-3	TRBJ2-1	-	-	TGTGCCAGCAGCTTAGAAGAACCTCACCATTCCTACAATGAGCAGTTCTTC	CASSLEEPHHSYNEQFF
TRBV11-2	TRBJ1-1	-	many	TGTGCCAGCAGCTTAGCCCGGGGCGGTCACACTGAAGCTTTCTTT	CASSLARGGHTEAFF
TRBV4-1	TRBJ2-3	-	few	TGCGCCAGCAGCCTCCTTGGGGACCCCCGGACAGATACGCAGTATTTT	CASSLLGDPRTDTQYF
TRBV7-9	TRBJ2-7	-	many	TGTGCCAGCAGCCCAAAAGGTCCCCGAGGCTACGAGCAGTACTTC	CASSPKGPRGYEQYF
TRBV27	TRBJ1-5	TRBD1	many	TGTGCCAGCAGTCAGGTACCGGGACAGGGGGCTGATCAGCCCCAGCATTTT	CASSQVPGQGADQPQHF
TRBV13	TRBJ2-1	-	many	TGTGCCAGCAGCCCATACATGGGCGGCTTCTACAATGAGCAGTTCTTC	CASSPYMGGFYNEQFF
TRBV11-2	TRBJ2-2	-	many	TGTGCCAGCCGTGGGTTGAGGGGGTCGAACACCGGGGAGCTGTTTTTT	CASRGLRGSNTGELFF
TRBV7-8	TRBJ2-5	-	many	TGTGCCAGCCTCCCAGGGGTGGGACGACGCCCGAAAGAGACCCAGTACTTC	CASLPGVGRRPKETQYF
TRBV20-1	TRBJ2-5	TRBD2	few	TGCAGTGCCCTTTCTAGCGGGGAGACCCAGTACTTC	CSALSSGETQYF
TRBV7-9	TRBJ1-2	-	few	TGTGCCAGCAGCTTAGTATCCGATTCAGGGGGCTACACCTTC	CASSLVSDSGGYTF
TRBV11-2	TRBJ1-1	-	many	TGTGCCAGCAGCTTCCGACAGGTTGAAGCTTTCTTT	CASSFRQVEAFF
TRBV30	TRBJ2-1	-	-	TGTGCCTGGAGTGTACATCGTGGGAGTAACCTCTACAATGAGCAGTTCTTC	CAWSVHRGSNLYNEQFF
TRBV19	TRBJ2-1	-	-	TGTGCCAGTAGGGTTCGGGGAGACAATGAGCAGTTCTTC	CASRVRGDNEQFF
TRBV3-1	TRBJ1-1	TRBD1	once	TGTGTCAGCAGGGGTACAGGGGGAGCTTTCTTT	CVSRGTGGAFF
TRBV28	TRBJ2-1	-	once	TGTGCCAGCAGGGATATTGACAGCCCATCTAATGAGCAGTTCTTC	CASRDIDSPSNEQFF
TRBV5-1	TRBJ1-1	-	many	TGCGCCAGTCACCCTCACGTTGCGATGAACACTGAAGCTTTCTTT	CASHPHVAMNTEAFF
TRBV5-4	TRBJ2-3	-	many	TGTGCCAGCAGCTTGGGCGGGCGGGATTGGGCAGATACGCAGTATTTT	CASSLGGRDWADTQYF
TRBV6-1	TRBJ2-5	TRBD1	-	TGTGCCAGCAGTGAAGCGACCACAGGGGCGGAGACCCAGTACTTC	CASSEATTGAETQYF
TRBV5-1	TRBJ1-4	-	-	TGCGCCAGCAGCTTGGGAGGGTTAGAAGAAAAACTGTTTTTT	CASSLGGLEEKLFF
TRBV4-1	TRBJ1-1	-	-	TGCGCCAGCAGCCAAGATGAGGGGGTGGTGAACACTGAAGCTTTCTTT	CASSQDEGVVNTEAFF
TRBV2	TRBJ1-2	-	many	TGTGCCAGCAGTGAAGCGCGCAGGGCGAACTATGGCTACACCTTC	CASSEARRANYGYTF
TRBV20-1	TRBJ2-4	-	-	TGCAGTGTTTCAGGGCAAGACATTCAGTACTTC	CSVSGQDIQYF
TRBV6-1	TRBJ1-1	TRBD1	few	TGTGCCAGCAGACAAGGGTCGACAGGGGGCACTGAAGCTTTCTTT	CASRQGSTGGTEAFF
TRBV3-1	TRBJ2-3	-	many	TGTGCCAGCAGCCACAGGGGACCACTCACAGATACGCAGTATTTT	CASSHRGPLTDTQYF
TRBV11-2	TRBJ2-5	TRBD2	-	TGTGCCAGCAGCTATGGTATTAAGGGACTAGCGGGAAAAGAGACCCAGTACTTC	CASSYGIKGLAGKETQYF
TRBV3-2	TRBJ1-2	-	-	TGTGCCAGCAGCCAAGTGCGGGACCCCCCTTCCTATGGCTACACCTTC	CASSQVRDPPSYGYTF
TRBV2	TRBJ1-5	-	many	TGTGCCAGCAGTGAACGGGCGGGCAATCAGCCCCAGCATTTT	CASSERAGNQPQHF
TRBV27	TRBJ2-6	TRBD2	many	TGTGCCAGCAGTTTACGGGGGGGGTCTGGGGCCAACGTCCTGACTTTC	CASSLRGGSGANVLTF
TRBV30	TRBJ2-5	-	once	TGTGCCTGGAGGAGGTCGCAAGAGACCCAGTACTTC	CAWRRSQETQYF
TRBV13	TRBJ2-1	TRBD2	-	TGTGCCAGCAGCTTAGGCTTGGGACTAGGGGCCGGGAATGAGCAGTTCTTC	CASSLGLGLGAGNEQFF
TRBV27	TRBJ2-7	-	-	TGTGCCAGCAGTTCTCCTCGGCGGGATAGAGGAGGCCACGAGCAGTACTTC	CASSSPRRDRGGHEQYF
TRBV30	TRBJ2-1	-	many	TGTGCCTGGAGTGTACCGGTAATGGGGCTCAATGAGCAGTTCTTC	CAWSVPVMGLNEQFF
TRBV20-1	TRBJ2-7	TRBD1	many	TGCAGTGCACAGGGGGCACCCCATTACGAGCAGTACTTC	CSAQGAPHYEQYF
TRBV15	TRBJ2-1	TRBD2	-	TGTGCCACCAGCAGAGAAGCGTCTAGCGGGAGGGAAAGTAATGAGCAGTTCTTC	CATSREASSGRESNEQFF
TRBV29-1	TRBJ1-3	-	few	TGCAGCGTCGAAGTCTTCCAGGGATACTCTGGAAACACCATATATTTT	CSVEVFQGYSGNTIYF